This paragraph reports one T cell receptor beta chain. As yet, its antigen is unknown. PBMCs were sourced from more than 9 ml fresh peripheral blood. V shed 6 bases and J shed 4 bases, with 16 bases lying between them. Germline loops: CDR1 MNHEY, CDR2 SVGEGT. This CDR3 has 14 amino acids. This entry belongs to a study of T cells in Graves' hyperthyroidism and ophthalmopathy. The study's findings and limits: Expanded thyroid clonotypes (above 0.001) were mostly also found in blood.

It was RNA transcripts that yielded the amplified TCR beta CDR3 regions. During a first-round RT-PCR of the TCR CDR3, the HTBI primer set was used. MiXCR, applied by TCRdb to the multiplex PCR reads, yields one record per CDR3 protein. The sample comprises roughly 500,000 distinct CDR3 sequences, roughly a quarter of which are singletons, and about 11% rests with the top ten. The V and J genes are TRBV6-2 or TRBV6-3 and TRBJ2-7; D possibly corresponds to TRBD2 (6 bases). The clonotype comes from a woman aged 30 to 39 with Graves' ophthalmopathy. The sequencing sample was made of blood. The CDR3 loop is CASSKSTGGYEQYF. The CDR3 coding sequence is TGTGCCAGCAGCAAATCAACCGGGGGTTACGAGCAGTACTTC.